The TCR beta chain described here comes from a study of blood T cell repertoires in COVID-19. This CDR3 is 14 amino acids long. CDR1 is LNHDA, CDR2 SQIVND, per germline (reference sequence). The V end lost 4 bases, the J end lost 10 bases, and 18 bases lay between the germline ends. Assay used: immunoSEQ multiplex PCR; TCRdb lists only in-frame clones, some missing. Of roughly 240,000 clones in the sample, roughly 88% were seen once. Those enrolled in Seattle joined during active infection and were followed longitudinally afterward. This sequence was found in a woman older than 75 with COVID-19, enrolled during active disease. Sequencing input: peripheral blood. This sequence joins TRBV19 and TRBJ2-3; maybe TRBD1 (5 bases). The CDR3 is CASSTQTGLGSQYF. The CDR3 nucleotides read TGTGCCAGTAGTACACAAACAGGCTTGGGCTCGCAGTATTTT.